This TCR beta chain was observed in a study of blood T cell repertoires in COVID-19. Background on the study: T cells, B-cell-depleted T cells, or PBMCs provided the cDNA or gDNA that served as material.

In the source study's methods: Researchers report that nucleated cell counts were estimated from reference gene primer amplification. Libraries were prepared by immunoSEQ multiplex PCR; TCRdb keeps only in-frame clonotypes and omits some of them. V, J and clone size reflect that table, while D and trimming were determined from the DNA. This sample carries approximately 310,000 clones, under 90% of them seen once, and the ten largest clones take over 4%. This CDR3 region has 17 residues. The V gene's germline CDR1 is LNHDA and CDR2 SQIVND (reference sequence). J gave up 0 bases and V 6 bases, and 12 bases lay outside the gene matches. Participants had their cohort set by participant-reported clinical history. Donors in Cohort 3 who had recovered were those with two negative PCRs, healthcare professional clearance, or resolution of their symptoms.

The rearrangement links TRBV19 to TRBJ1-2, with 8 nucleotides matching TRBD1. The receptor's source is a man in his 60s who had recovered from COVID-19. The sample consisted of PBMCs or T cells enriched from blood (not recorded which). As DNA, the CDR3 is TGTGCCAGTAGACCTCCTGGCACAGGGGGAGCTAACTATGGCTACACCTTC. It encodes CASRPPGTGGANYGYTF.